This entry lists 15 T cell receptor beta chains sequenced from one sample in a study of Graves' ophthalmopathy and Graves' hyperthyroidism. RNA transcripts yielded amplified TCR beta CDR3 regions. An initial RT-PCR round employing HTBI primers preceded a second-round multiplex PCR. MiXCR was run by TCRdb on the multiplex PCR reads, yielding one entry per CDR3 protein. This table has 40,000 to 45,000 distinct CDR3 sequences, over 40% appearing once. The sequencing input was peripheral blood. These TCRs come from an adult man with Graves' ophthalmopathy.

This clonotype was detected many times. The chain is built from TRBV6-1 and TRBJ2-2; possibly TRBD1 or TRBD2 for D (5 bases each). Trimming cost V 7 bases and J 3 bases, with 15 bases left between them. The CDR3 runs 15 residues. Germline V CDR1 and CDR2: MNHNS, SASEGT. CDR3 nucleotides: TGTGCCAGCATCGAGGGGCCAGGGTACACCGGGGAGCTGTTTTTT. It specifies CASIEGPGYTGELFF.

This clonotype was recorded at least ten times. The chain couples TRBV5-1 to TRBJ2-3, with D unclear. In germline, CDR1 is SGHRS, CDR2 YFSETQ. The CDR3 totals 11 residues. With 6 bases removed from V and 6 bases from J, the gap between germline ends came to 8 bases. CDR3 nucleotides: TGCGCCAGCAAAATAGGGGATACGCAGTATTTT. Translating it yields CASKIGDTQYF.

This clonotype was observed at least ten times. The rearrangement joins TRBV7-9 to TRBJ1-1, with D perhaps TRBD1 (6 bases). CDR1 is SEHNR, CDR2 FQNEAQ, per germline (reference sequence). This CDR3 is built from 15 residues. The V and J ends lost 2 bases and 1 base respectively, with 11 bases between them. This CDR3 is CASSLRGGQNTEAFF. The CDR3 DNA reads TGTGCCAGCAGCTTAAGAGGGGGGCAGAACACTGAAGCTTTCTTT.

For the CDR3, the DNA is TGCAGTGCTAGACTGGGCGGAAGCACAGATACGCAGTATTTT. Translating gives CSARLGGSTDTQYF. The genes are TRBV20-1 and TRBJ2-3, with D hard to call. This CDR3 comprises 14 residues. Trimming stripped 2 bases from V and 0 bases from J, with 9 bases between. Per the germline V gene, CDR1 is DFQATT and CDR2 is SNEGSKA (reference sequence).

This clonotype appeared many times. The chain has TRBV20-1 and TRBJ1-2; D is undetermined. The V and J ends lost 2 bases and 4 bases respectively, with 17 bases between them. CDR3 size: 15 residues. Germline CDR1 DFQATT, CDR2 SNEGSKA (reference sequence). This CDR3 reads CSARSPPQIFYGYTF. CDR3 DNA: TGCAGTGCTAGATCACCCCCACAAATCTTCTATGGCTACACCTTC.

In its sample, this clonotype was seen a few times. This may stem from a read error, because a much larger clone lies one nucleotide away. The chain employs TRBV28 and TRBJ2-1; D uncertain. Germline V gene data show CDR1 as MDHEN and CDR2 as SYDVKM. The CDR3 extends over 13 amino acids. The CDR3 nucleotides read TGTGCCAGCAGTTCCGAGCCGGTCAATGAGCAGCTCTTC. Encoded protein: CASSSEPVNEQLF.

This clonotype was picked up a small number of times. The chain combines TRBV7-9 with TRBJ2-7; 12 bases align to TRBD1. This CDR3 has 16 residues. Trimming removed 3 bases from V and 6 bases from J; junction bases left unmatched: 9. Per germline, CDR1 SEHNR and CDR2 FQNEAQ (reference sequence). As DNA, the CDR3 is TGTGCCAGCAGCTTGAGGGACAGGGGGCAAGTAGGCGAGCAGTACTTC. Translation gives CASSLRDRGQVGEQYF.

This clonotype appeared once. This sequence joins TRBV6-1 and TRBJ1-6; a weak D match, TRBD1 (5 bases). Germline V CDR1 and CDR2: MNHNS, SASEGT. The CDR3 extends over 14 amino acids. Trimming pared 3 bases from V and 9 bases from J, leaving 12 bases between. The CDR3 here is CASSESDGGSPLHF. In DNA, the CDR3 is TGTGCCAGCAGTGAGTCGGACGGGGGTTCACCCCTCCACTTT.

This chain links TRBV7-9 with TRBJ2-3; 14 positions agree with TRBD2. CDR3 length equals 15 residues. J was trimmed by 5 bases and V by 5 bases; bases with no gene match: 3. Germline-derived CDR1 and CDR2 are SEHNR and FQNEAQ (reference sequence). The CDR3 loop is CASSTGTSGGDTQYF. DNA of the CDR3: TGTGCCAGCAGCACCGGGACTAGCGGGGGAGATACGCAGTATTTT.

This clonotype appeared many times. The chain carries TRBV3-1 and TRBJ2-5; maybe TRBD1 (7 bases). CDR3 length equals 15 residues. The V end was cut by 1 base, the J end by 5 bases, with 14 bases between. The germline gives CDR1 LGHDT, CDR2 YNNKEL (reference sequence). The CDR3 protein is CASSQGTGRGETQYF. The DNA of the CDR3 is TGTGCCAGCAGCCAAGGGACAGGTCGGGGGGAGACCCAGTACTTC.

V and J are TRBV18 and TRBJ2-1; a weak D match, TRBD2 (6 bases). With 3 bases removed from V and 6 bases from J, the gap between germline ends came to 21 bases. CDR3 size: 17 residues. The V gene's germline CDR1 is KGHSH and CDR2 LQKENI. CDR3 DNA sequence: TGTGCCAGCTCACCCGGCAAGGGAGGTAGGGGCGGCAATGAGCAGTTCTTC. Protein: CASSPGKGGRGGNEQFF.

The table lists this clonotype with many counts. J is TRBJ2-1 and V is TRBV6-1; 12 bases align to TRBD2. The germline V gene encodes CDR1 MNHNS and CDR2 SASEGT. The CDR3 consists of 14 residues. The V and J ends lost 2 bases and 8 bases, in that order; junction bases with no gene match: 1. The CDR3 loop reads CASSELAGGHEQFF. DNA for the CDR3: TGTGCCAGCAGTGAACTAGCGGGAGGGCATGAGCAGTTCTTC.

The J gene is TRBJ1-2, the V gene TRBV29-1; 9 nucleotides agree with TRBD1. This CDR3 contains 12 residues. CDR1 is SQVTM and CDR2 is ANQGSEA in the germline V gene. Trimming took 4 bases from V and 4 from J; bases not matched to a gene: 1. CDR3 DNA: TGCAGCGTTGGACAGGGGGGCTATGGCTACACCTTC. It codes for CSVGQGGYGYTF.

This chain links TRBV9 with TRBJ1-1; possible D gene TRBD1, 5 bases. The CDR3 contains 14 residues. V lost 0 bases and J lost 3, with 9 bases in between. The germline gives CDR1 SGDLS, CDR2 YYNGEE. The CDR3 coding sequence is TGTGCCAGCAGCGTAGTAGGGGCTTACACTGAAGCTTTCTTT. Translating gives CASSVVGAYTEAFF.

This chain connects TRBV7-6 to TRBJ2-1, with TRBD1 identical over 7 bases. Trimming cost V 3 bases and J 13 bases; bases outside gene matches: 9. Looked up from germline, CDR1 is SGHVS and CDR2 is FNYEAQ. This CDR3 is 13 amino acids long. CDR3 in DNA: TGTGCCAGCAGCTTTGACAGGGTCAGTCCACAGTTCTTC. This codes for CASSFDRVSPQFF.